This T cell receptor (beta chain) is from a study of identical twins. Points from the study as a whole: Insertions ran lower in abundant cord blood beta clonotypes, though not in memory repertoires.

Note on this clonotype: Its specificity is unknown. One end of the junction varies from germline; a read error may be responsible.

A universal primer site was added by template switching, and unique molecular identifiers were carried by the cDNA. TCRdb independently ran MiXCR on the 5' RACE reads; one entry per CDR3 protein. The table records some 500,000 distinct CDR3 sequences, over 11% of them present only once. There were only healthy Caucasians among the donors. The same specimen was also included in a second study, on yellow fever vaccine responses in identical twins.

The sequenced material came from CD4+ T cells sorted from blood. The clonotype originates from a young woman in good health.

CDR3 DNA sequence: TGTGCCTGCAGTTTAATAAGGAGAGGTCTCTTGAGGGACACCGGGGAGCTGTTTTTT. It specifies CACSLIRRGLLRDTGELFF. The rearrangement uses TRBV2 and TRBJ2-2, with a possible D match to TRBD2 (5 bases). Germline V gene sequence: CDR1 SNHLY, CDR2 FYNNEI. The CDR3 contains 19 residues.